What follows are 27 T cell receptor beta chains derived from one specimen sequenced in a study of blood T cell repertoires in COVID-19. The assay was immunoSEQ multiplex PCR, and TCRdb's table has in-frame clones only and misses some. Of around 76,000 clones in the sample, about 70% were seen once. The specimen sequenced was peripheral blood. The source is a woman older than 75 with active or convalescent COVID-19.

This clone was found a few times. The gene calls are TRBV2 and TRBJ1-4; D gene uncertain. Trimming left V 7 bases short and J 3 bases short, with 6 bases between. Per the germline V gene, CDR1 is SNHLY and CDR2 is FYNNEI. This CDR3 has 12 amino acids. The CDR3 DNA reads as TGTGCCAGCATGGCGGCTAATGAAAAACTGTTTTTT. This codes for CASMAANEKLFF.

This sequence joins TRBV7-3 and TRBJ2-5, with 12 positions matching TRBD2. The V gene's germline CDR1 is SGHTA and CDR2 FQGTGA. J lost 5 bases, V lost 1 base, and 11 bases had no gene match. The CDR3 spans 18 residues. CDR3 in DNA: TGTGCCAGCAGCTTAAGGCCCCCCCTAGCGGGGGGGCCCGAGACCCAGTACTTC. It codes for CASSLRPPLAGGPETQYF.

The V call is TRBV4-1, the J call TRBJ1-2; D is undetermined. The CDR3 sequence is 16 residues long. CDR1 and CDR2 from the germline V gene are MGHRA and YSYEKL. Trimming pared 4 bases from V and 0 bases from J, leaving 15 bases between. The CDR3 DNA reads as TGCGCCAGCAGCCGGACTGGGGAAGCGGCTAACTATGGCTACACCTTC. Its protein is CASSRTGEAANYGYTF.

The chain links TRBV2 to TRBJ1-2; the D gene is possibly TRBD1 (5 bases). Deletions cut 1 base from V and 5 bases from J, with 11 bases between. In germline, CDR1 is SNHLY, CDR2 FYNNEI. CDR3 length equals 14 residues. In nucleotides, the CDR3 is TGTGCCAGCAGTGAAGAGGGGCTGGGTTATGGCTACACCTTC. This encodes CASSEEGLGYGYTF.

DNA for the CDR3: TGTGCCAGCAGTTACTCAGGGGGCGAGTACACTGAAGCTTTCTTT. The encoded protein is CASSYSGGEYTEAFF. V is TRBV6-5 and J is TRBJ1-1, with 7 bases matching TRBD1. Germline assignment: CDR1 MNHEY and CDR2 SVGAGI. V gave up 0 bases and J gave up 3 bases; unmatched junction bases: 4. The CDR3 contains 15 residues.

The chain couples TRBV10-1 to TRBJ2-5; 10 nucleotides align to TRBD1. This CDR3 spans 14 amino acids. Unmatched junction bases numbered 6, after V lost 6 bases and J lost 5 bases. Germline V gives CDR1 WNHNN, CDR2 SYGVQD (reference sequence). Here the CDR3 reads CASSGGQGGETQYF. CDR3 in DNA: TGCGCCAGCAGCGGAGGACAGGGGGGTGAGACCCAGTACTTC.

The J gene is TRBJ2-1, the V gene TRBV6-5; TRBD2 aligns across 8 bases. This CDR3 region has 15 residues. Germline V CDR1 and CDR2: MNHEY, SVGAGI. The J segment lost 5 bases and the V segment lost 8 bases, leaving 11 bases of the junction unmatched. The CDR3 sequence is CASGWRGDLNNEQFF. CDR3 DNA: TGTGCCAGCGGGTGGCGGGGGGACTTAAACAATGAGCAGTTCTTC.

This chain links TRBV3-1 (or the pseudogene TRBV3-2) with TRBJ1-1; D is undetermined. CDR1 and CDR2 from the germline V gene are LGHDT and YNNKEL (reference sequence). CDR3 length equals 12 residues. V was cut by 5 bases and J by 1 base, with 5 bases left in between. The CDR3 loop is CASSWRNTEAFF. DNA of the CDR3: TGTGCCAGCAGCTGGAGGAACACTGAAGCTTTCTTT.

The count of this clone is one. The chain links TRBV19 to TRBJ1-1; 8 positions match TRBD1. This CDR3 has 15 residues. V lost 5 bases to trimming and J lost 9 bases; unmatched junction nucleotides: 14. CDR1 and CDR2 (germline): LNHDA, SQIVND (reference sequence). The chain's CDR3 is CASSVRTGSAMKAFF. The DNA of the CDR3 is TGTGCCAGTAGTGTTCGGACAGGGTCGGCGATGAAAGCTTTCTTT.

This clone was seen only once. The V call is TRBV5-4, the J call TRBJ1-3, with 11 bases identical to TRBD1. Germline-derived CDR1 and CDR2 are SGHNT and YYREEE (reference sequence). The CDR3 has 16 amino acids. V lost 4 bases to trimming and J lost 4 bases; unmatched junction nucleotides: 7. The CDR3 region has the DNA TGTGCCAGCAGCGGCCGGACAGGGGGCACGGGAAACACCATATATTTT. Its translation is CASSGRTGGTGNTIYF.

The gene calls are TRBV7-2 and TRBJ2-7; possible D gene TRBD2, 5 bases. Trimming pared 1 base from V and 5 bases from J, leaving 9 bases between. There are 13 residues in the CDR3. Germline CDR1 and CDR2: SGHTA and FQGNSA. The CDR3 sequence is CASSLEERDEQYF. The CDR3 region has the DNA TGTGCCAGCAGCTTAGAGGAGAGGGACGAGCAGTACTTC.

This sequence joins TRBV5-1 and TRBJ2-1, with TRBD2 as a possible D gene (5 bases). Germline V CDR1 and CDR2: SGHRS, YFSETQ. Trimming stripped 5 bases from V and 4 bases from J, with 10 bases between. There are 13 residues in the CDR3. The CDR3 DNA follows: TGCGCCAGCAGTTCTCGGACTTACAATGAGCAGTTCTTC. Translating it yields CASSSRTYNEQFF. The whole variable domain, remainder taken from reference TRBV5-1 and TRBJ2-1, is KAGVTQTPRYLIKTRGQQVTLSCSPISGHRSVSWYQQTPGQGLQFLFEYFSETQRNKGNFPGRFSGRQFSNSRSEMNVSTLELGDSALYLCASSSRTYNEQFFGPGTRLTVL.

This clone was counted once. The rearrangement uses TRBV2 and TRBJ1-2, with a weak D call TRBD1 (5 bases). This CDR3 is 14 amino acids long. Germline V gene data show CDR1 as SNHLY and CDR2 as FYNNEI. Trimming took 2 bases from V and 6 from J, leaving 13 bases between them. The CDR3 is CASSELLAGNGYTF. The CDR3 coding sequence is TGTGCCAGCAGTGAACTATTGGCAGGGAATGGCTACACCTTC.

The chain links TRBV5-4 to TRBJ2-3, with 13 bases aligning to TRBD2. Germline V gives CDR1 SGHNT, CDR2 YYREEE (reference sequence). Trimming at V came to 4 bases and at J to 5 bases, leaving 4 bases not matched to a gene. This CDR3 region has 15 residues. The CDR3 bases are TGTGCCAGCAGCAGGACTAGCGGGGGCATAGATACGCAGTATTTT. It encodes CASSRTSGGIDTQYF.

This clone has only a few counts. The rearrangement joins TRBV5-6 to TRBJ1-1; TRBD1 agrees at 11 bases. The CDR3 has 15 residues. Germline CDR1 is SGHDT and CDR2 is YYEEEE. With V trimmed by 4 bases and J by 5 bases, 7 bases remained unmatched. The CDR3 loop reads CASSRPGQGETEAFF. In nucleotides, the CDR3 is TGTGCCAGCAGCCGTCCGGGACAGGGGGAAACTGAAGCTTTCTTT.

This clone was detected once. This chain joins TRBV7-2 and TRBJ1-1, with TRBD1 matching over 8 bases. This CDR3 has 15 residues. CDR1 SGHTA and CDR2 FQGNSA come from the germline V gene. After removal of 2 bases from V and 0 bases from J, the junction contained 2 bases not matched to a gene. The CDR3 region is CASSLRTGLNTEAFF. For the CDR3, the DNA is TGTGCCAGCAGCTTAAGGACAGGGTTGAACACTGAAGCTTTCTTT.

The chain combines TRBV4-3 with TRBJ1-5; maybe TRBD1 (5 bases). CDR1 LGHNA and CDR2 YSLEER come from the germline V gene. V gave up 0 bases and J gave up 1 base, with 7 bases separating them. The CDR3 runs to 15 residues. CDR3 nucleotide sequence: TGCGCCAGCAGCCAAGACAGGGTGAGCAATCAGCCCCAGCATTTT. It yields the protein CASSQDRVSNQPQHF.

The table lists this clone with many counts. V gene TRBV11-2 combines with J gene TRBJ1-2, with 7 positions matching TRBD1. From germline, CDR1 is SGHAT and CDR2 FQNNGV. The CDR3 covers 15 residues. J was trimmed by 0 bases and V by 6 bases; bases with no gene match: 7. The DNA of the CDR3 is TGTGCCAGCAGAGGAAACAGGGGCCCTAACTATGGCTACACCTTC. This encodes CASRGNRGPNYGYTF.

The chain uses TRBV6-2 or TRBV6-3 and TRBJ1-6; 8 bases are a match to TRBD1. Germline CDR1 and CDR2: MNHEY and SVGEGT. V lost 2 bases to trimming and J lost 8 bases; unmatched junction nucleotides: 11. The length of the CDR3 is 17 residues. The CDR3 loop is CASSYRRTGFIDSPLHF. The CDR3 nucleotides are TGTGCCAGCAGTTACAGACGGACAGGGTTTATTGATTCACCCCTCCACTTT.

The CDR3 bases are TGTGCCAGCACCCCATCCGACAGGGACTCCTACGAGCAGTACTTC. Amino acid sequence: CASTPSDRDSYEQYF. The chain combines TRBV28 with TRBJ2-7; the match to TRBD1 covers 7 bases. The CDR3 is 15 residues long. Trimming took 7 bases from V and 0 from J; bases not matched to a gene: 9. The germline CDR1 and CDR2 sequences are MDHEN and SYDVKM. Combining the CDR3 with reference TRBV28 and TRBJ2-7 gives the whole variable domain DVKVTQSSRYLVKRTGEKVFLECVQDMDHENMFWYRQDPGLGLRLIYFSYDVKMKEKGDIPEGYSVSREKKERFSLILESASTNQTSMYLCASTPSDRDSYEQYFGPGTRLTVT.

The V and J genes are TRBV11-2 and TRBJ2-5, with a tentative D call TRBD1 (6 bases). This CDR3 has 13 amino acids. Germline V CDR1 and CDR2: SGHAT, FQNNGV. Trimming left V 4 bases short and J 2 bases short, with 8 bases between. The CDR3 region is CASSSGQQETQYF. The DNA of the CDR3 is TGTGCCAGCAGCTCCGGACAGCAAGAGACCCAGTACTTC. The full variable domain, completed using reference TRBV11-2 and TRBJ2-5, is EAGVAQSPRYKIIEKRQSVAFWCNPISGHATLYWYQQILGQGPKLLIQFQNNGVVDDSQLPKDRFSAERLKGVDSTLKIQPAKLEDSAVYLCASSSGQQETQYFGPGTRLLVL.

This clone was detected a few times. This chain uses TRBV5-1 with TRBJ2-5; tentatively, D is TRBD1 (5 bases). Germline CDR1 and CDR2: SGHRS and YFSETQ. Deletions cut 0 bases from V and 2 bases from J, with 11 bases between. There are 15 residues in the CDR3. CDR3 DNA sequence: TGCGCCAGCAGCTTGGACGGCAGGGCACAAGAGACCCAGTACTTC. It translates to CASSLDGRAQETQYF.

This clone has just a few counts. The rearrangement links TRBV6-5 to TRBJ2-5, with D maybe TRBD1 (5 bases). Germline CDR1 and CDR2: MNHEY and SVGAGI. CDR3 size: 15 residues. V lost 7 bases, J lost 5 bases, and 20 bases lay in between. The CDR3 loop reads CASTRFSQGSETQYF. The CDR3, as DNA: TGTGCCAGCACCCGATTTAGTCAGGGAAGCGAGACCCAGTACTTC.

The chain has TRBV28 and TRBJ1-6, with a possible D match to TRBD1 (6 bases). Germline assignment: CDR1 MDHEN and CDR2 SYDVKM. Between the trimmed V and J ends, which lost 7 bases and 1 base, there was a span of 14 bases. The CDR3 spans 16 residues. The CDR3: CASTQGGVSYNSPLHF. In DNA, the CDR3 is TGTGCCAGCACCCAAGGGGGAGTGTCCTATAATTCACCCCTCCACTTT.

The V gene is TRBV6-2 or TRBV6-3, the J gene TRBJ2-6, with D possibly being TRBD1 (6 bases). The V and J ends lost 6 bases and 2 bases respectively, with 11 bases between them. CDR3 size: 15 residues. CDR1 MNHEY and CDR2 SVGEGT come from the germline V gene. The CDR3 coding sequence is TGTGCCAGCAGCGCTAACAGGGCTGGGGCCAACGTCCTGACTTTC. It encodes CASSANRAGANVLTF.

This chain links TRBV19 with TRBJ2-2; a possible D gene is TRBD1 (5 bases). Germline V gene sequence: CDR1 LNHDA, CDR2 SQIVND (reference sequence). The CDR3 runs 17 residues. V was pared by 3 bases and J by 5 bases, with 19 bases between. Written as DNA, the CDR3 is TGTGCCAGTAGTATTTACGCCAGGGAAGCAGGGACCGGGGAGCTGTTTTTT. Residues: CASSIYAREAGTGELFF. Based on the CDR3 plus reference TRBV19 and TRBJ2-2, the full variable domain is DGGITQSPKYLFRKEGQNVTLSCEQNLNHDAMYWYRQDPGQGLRLIYYSQIVNDFQKGDIAEGYSVSREKKESFPLTVTSAQKNPTAFYLCASSIYAREAGTGELFFGEGSRLTVL.

The chain employs TRBV4-3 and TRBJ1-1; D is ambiguous. The germline CDR1 and CDR2 sequences are LGHNA and YSLEER. V was cut by 0 bases and J by 4 bases, with 9 bases left in between. The CDR3 has 14 residues. CDR3 protein: CASSQDPESTEAFF. The CDR3 DNA is TGCGCCAGCAGCCAAGATCCGGAGAGCACTGAAGCTTTCTTT.